In this sample, the clone carrying this T cell receptor (beta chain) turned up many times. Its antigen is not known. Four PCR rounds used nested alpha and beta constant region primers plus the SP2 primer. TCRdb called the 5' RACE reads again in MiXCR, with one record for every CDR3 protein. Seen here are 30,000 to 40,000 distinct CDR3 sequences, approximately 15% observed once, and the top ten hold roughly 2.6%. A UMI-containing oligonucleotide was joined by 3' ligation to the TCR cDNA template. The data were taken from a study of naive and memory T cell subsets. The CDR3 totals 13 residues. Trimming pared 3 bases from V and 1 base from J, leaving 6 bases between. Notes on the study in general: TCR transcript changes with activation or differentiation may affect this RNA method.

The chain employs TRBV12-3 or TRBV12-4 and TRBJ1-2; D unresolved. This receptor was taken from a female donor in good health. CDR3 residues: CASSFPGNYGYTF. The CDR3 DNA is TGTGCCAGCAGTTTTCCGGGTAACTATGGCTACACCTTC.